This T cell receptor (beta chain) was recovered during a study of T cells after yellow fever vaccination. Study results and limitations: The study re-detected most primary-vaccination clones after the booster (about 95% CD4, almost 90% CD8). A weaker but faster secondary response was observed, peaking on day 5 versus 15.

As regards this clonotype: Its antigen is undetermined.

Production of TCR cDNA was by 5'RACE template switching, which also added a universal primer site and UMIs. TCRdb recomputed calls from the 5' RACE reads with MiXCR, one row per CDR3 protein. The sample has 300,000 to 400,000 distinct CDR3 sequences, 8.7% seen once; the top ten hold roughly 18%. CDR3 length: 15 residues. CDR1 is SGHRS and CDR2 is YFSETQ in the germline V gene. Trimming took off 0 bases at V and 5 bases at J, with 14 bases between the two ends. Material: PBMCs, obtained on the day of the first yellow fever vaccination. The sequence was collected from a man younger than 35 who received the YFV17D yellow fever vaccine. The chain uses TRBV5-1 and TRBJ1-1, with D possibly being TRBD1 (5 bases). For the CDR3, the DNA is TGCGCCAGCAGCTTGGCCCAGCAGGGAGGGACTGAAGCTTTCTTT. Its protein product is CASSLAQQGGTEAFF. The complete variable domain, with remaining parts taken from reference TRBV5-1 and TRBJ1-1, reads KAGVTQTPRYLIKTRGQQVTLSCSPISGHRSVSWYQQTPGQGLQFLFEYFSETQRNKGNFPGRFSGRQFSNSRSEMNVSTLELGDSALYLCASSLAQQGGTEAFFGQGTRLTVV.